This T cell receptor beta chain was recorded in a study of monozygotic twins with inflammatory bowel disease. The CDR3 has 14 residues. Germline V gene data show CDR1 as LNHDA and CDR2 as SQIVND (reference sequence). TCRdb reanalyzed the 5' RACE reads and collapses them to one entry per CDR3 protein, without DNA. This listing includes some 160,000 distinct CDR3 sequences. What was sequenced was blood. The genes are TRBV19 and TRBJ1-1; TCRdb calls TRBD1, which cannot be checked without DNA. This receptor was taken from a human donor with ulcerative colitis or Crohn's disease, or a healthy co-twin of an affected twin (not recorded which). CDR3 loop: CASSTGTENTEAFF.